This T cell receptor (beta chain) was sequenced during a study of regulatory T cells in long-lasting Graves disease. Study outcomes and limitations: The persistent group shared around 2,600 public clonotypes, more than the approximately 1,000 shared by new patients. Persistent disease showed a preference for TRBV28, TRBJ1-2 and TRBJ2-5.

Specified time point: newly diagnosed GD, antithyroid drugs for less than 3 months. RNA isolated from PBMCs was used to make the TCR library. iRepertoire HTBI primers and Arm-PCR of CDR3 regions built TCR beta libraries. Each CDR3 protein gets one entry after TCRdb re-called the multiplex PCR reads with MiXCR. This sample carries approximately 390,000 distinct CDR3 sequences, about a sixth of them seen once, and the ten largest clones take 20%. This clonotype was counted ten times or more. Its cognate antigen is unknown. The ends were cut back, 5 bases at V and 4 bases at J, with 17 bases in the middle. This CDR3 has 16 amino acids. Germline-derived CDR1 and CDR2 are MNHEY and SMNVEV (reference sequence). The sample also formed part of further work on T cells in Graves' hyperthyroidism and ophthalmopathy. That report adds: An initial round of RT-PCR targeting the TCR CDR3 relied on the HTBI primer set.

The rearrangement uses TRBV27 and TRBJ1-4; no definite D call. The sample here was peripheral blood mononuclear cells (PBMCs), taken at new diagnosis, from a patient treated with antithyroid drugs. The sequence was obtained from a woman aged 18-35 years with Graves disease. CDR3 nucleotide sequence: TGTGCCAGCAGTCCCCCTTTTCTCGAGGGTAATGAAAAACTGTTTTTT. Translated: CASSPPFLEGNEKLFF.